The 26 T cell receptor beta chains below all came from one sample that was sequenced in a study of blood T cell repertoires in COVID-19. Method: immunoSEQ multiplex PCR; TCRdb's copy keeps in-frame clones and lacks some. The data hold 80,000 to 100,000 clones, with roughly 70% observed a single time. Sequencing was performed on peripheral blood. These receptors all come from a man aged 65 to 79 with COVID-19, enrolled during active disease.

The chain combines TRBV6-5 with TRBJ1-4; D call uncertain. Germline CDR1 is MNHEY and CDR2 is SVGAGI. CDR3 length: 12 residues. Trimming took 6 bases from V and 4 from J, leaving 6 bases between them. The CDR3 reads CASRPSNEKLFF. CDR3 bases: TGTGCCAGCAGACCGAGTAATGAAAAACTGTTTTTT.

This chain links TRBV27 with TRBJ2-3, with 14 nucleotides matching TRBD2. V trimming: 6 bases; J trimming: 2 bases; junction bases outside the gene matches: 10. The CDR3 extends over 18 amino acids. The V gene's germline CDR1 is MNHEY and CDR2 SMNVEV (reference sequence). The CDR3 nucleotides are TGTGCCAGCAGGAGACGACTAGCGGGAGGGTTTGTCACAGATACGCAGTATTTT. Protein sequence: CASRRRLAGGFVTDTQYF.

The CDR3, as DNA: TGTGCCAGCTCACTAAACCGGGACAGGGGCTTTAATGAGCAGTTCTTC. As protein: CASSLNRDRGFNEQFF. J is TRBJ2-1 and V is TRBV18; 10 nucleotides match TRBD1. V lost 4 bases, J lost 7 bases, and 10 bases stayed unmatched. This CDR3 is 16 amino acids long. Germline V gives CDR1 KGHSH, CDR2 LQKENI.

The chain couples TRBV6-5 to TRBJ2-2; D is ambiguous. The ends were cut back, 6 bases at V and 1 base at J, with 12 bases in the middle. Looked up from germline, CDR1 is MNHEY and CDR2 is SVGAGI. The length of the CDR3 is 15 residues. The CDR3 sequence: CASSFTYLNTGELFF. Here the CDR3 DNA reads TGTGCCAGCAGCTTCACTTACCTGAACACCGGGGAGCTGTTTTTT.

V gene TRBV6-2 or TRBV6-3 combines with J gene TRBJ1-2; D remains unclear. Trimming took 0 bases from V and 4 from J, leaving 6 bases between them. The germline gives CDR1 MNHEY, CDR2 SVGEGT. The CDR3 length is 13 residues. The CDR3 nucleotides read TGTGCCAGCAGTTACTCGAGAGGCTATGGCTACACCTTC. This translates into CASSYSRGYGYTF.

The rearrangement uses TRBV7-2 and TRBJ2-1; the D gene is possibly TRBD2 (6 bases). This CDR3 has 15 amino acids. Trimming removed 1 base from V and 2 bases from J, with 9 bases in between. Germline V lookup: CDR1 SGHTA, CDR2 FQGNSA. The CDR3 DNA reads as TGTGCCAGCAGCTTAGACGGCGGGACCTACAATGAGCAGTTCTTC. This encodes CASSLDGGTYNEQFF.

The chain combines TRBV6-6 with TRBJ2-5; TRBD1 matches 8 bases. CDR3 length: 11 residues. V gave up 6 bases and J gave up 7 bases; unmatched junction bases: 1. Germline CDR1 reads MNHNY; CDR2 reads SVGAGI (reference sequence). The CDR3 here is CASRQGGTQYF. DNA for the CDR3: TGTGCCAGCAGACAGGGGGGGACCCAGTACTTC.

This clone appeared once. The J gene is TRBJ2-7, the V gene TRBV6-5; 7 bases match TRBD2. The length of the CDR3 is 14 residues. Germline CDR1 is MNHEY and CDR2 is SVGAGI. V shed 6 bases, J shed 3 bases, and the junction held 8 bases outside the gene matches. The CDR3 here is CASSRGTTVYEQYF. The CDR3 coding sequence is TGTGCCAGCAGCCGAGGGACTACCGTCTACGAGCAGTACTTC.

This clone was counted only a few times. The V gene is TRBV9, the J gene TRBJ2-1; 9 bases line up with TRBD2. This CDR3 has 18 residues. The germline CDR1 and CDR2 sequences are SGDLS and YYNGEE. V was pared by 0 bases and J by 3 bases, with 10 bases of the junction left unmatched. The CDR3 nucleotides read TGTGCCAGCAGCGTAGCTTCTAGCGGGATTCTGGGCTACAATGAGCAGTTCTTC. Its translation is CASSVASSGILGYNEQFF.

J is TRBJ2-2 and V is TRBV28, with 7 bases fitting TRBD1. The CDR3 is 18 residues long. The V gene end was trimmed by 4 bases and the J gene end by 3 bases; junction bases not matched to a gene: 14. CDR1 and CDR2 from the germline V gene are MDHEN and SYDVKM. CDR3 nucleotides: TGTGCCAGCAGTTCCCCGCCGGGACAGCAATTTGACACCGGGGAGCTGTTTTTT. This translates into CASSSPPGQQFDTGELFF. The variable domain in full, completed from reference TRBV28 and TRBJ2-2, reads DVKVTQSSRYLVKRTGEKVFLECVQDMDHENMFWYRQDPGLGLRLIYFSYDVKMKEKGDIPEGYSVSREKKERFSLILESASTNQTSMYLCASSSPPGQQFDTGELFFGEGSRLTVL.

The chain uses TRBV6-6 and TRBJ2-7, with TRBD2 as a possible D gene (5 bases). CDR3 length: 14 residues. The germline V gene encodes CDR1 MNHNY and CDR2 SVGAGI (reference sequence). The V end lost 6 bases, the J end lost 0 bases, and 12 bases lay between the germline ends. The CDR3 DNA follows: TGTGCCAGCAGAGAGCGGCAAAGCTCCTACGAGCAGTACTTC. Translating gives CASRERQSSYEQYF.

This chain connects TRBV7-9 to TRBJ2-3; 12 positions agree with TRBD2. The CDR3 is 16 amino acids. With 4 bases clipped from V and 3 bases from J, the junction kept 5 bases outside the gene matches. Germline assignment: CDR1 SEHNR and CDR2 FQNEAQ (reference sequence). CDR3 residues: CASSSRTSGNTDTQYF. The CDR3 DNA is TGTGCCAGCAGCTCACGGACTAGCGGGAATACAGATACGCAGTATTTT.

The chain carries TRBV3-1 (or the pseudogene TRBV3-2) and TRBJ1-1, with a weak D call TRBD1 (6 bases). Germline V gene lookup returns CDR1 LGHDT and CDR2 YNNKEL (reference sequence). The CDR3 consists of 14 residues. Trimming stripped 4 bases from V and 1 base from J, with 10 bases between. The CDR3 is CASSPLDRNTEAFF. The CDR3 coding sequence is TGTGCCAGCAGCCCGCTGGACAGGAACACTGAAGCTTTCTTT.

The chain uses TRBV5-4 and TRBJ1-5, with D perhaps TRBD1 (5 bases). The CDR3 has 13 amino acids. Between the trimmed V and J ends, which lost 9 bases and 3 bases, there was a span of 13 bases. In germline, CDR1 is SGHNT, CDR2 YYREEE (reference sequence). Written as DNA, the CDR3 is TGTGCCACCCAGGGAGGATTCAATCAGCCCCAGCATTTT. It is translated as CATQGGFNQPQHF.

The V and J genes are TRBV6-5 and TRBJ2-7; 7 bases map to TRBD2. The CDR3 is 15 residues long. V shed 7 bases, J shed 5 bases, and the junction held 14 bases outside the gene matches. CDR1 and CDR2 from the germline V gene are MNHEY and SVGAGI. CDR3 region: CASTGGSLGANEQYF. CDR3 nucleotide sequence: TGTGCCAGCACTGGCGGGAGTTTGGGAGCGAACGAGCAGTACTTC.

This clone came up once. V is TRBV18 and J is TRBJ2-2; D is ambiguous. The germline V gene encodes CDR1 KGHSH and CDR2 LQKENI. V lost 0 bases to trimming and J lost 6 bases, with 14 bases between them. The CDR3 is 16 residues long. CDR3 amino acids: CASSPPGSGRAGELFF. CDR3 nucleotide sequence: TGTGCCAGCTCACCACCGGGTTCGGGTCGGGCCGGGGAGCTGTTTTTT.

The chain is built from TRBV28 and TRBJ1-5, with a possible D match to TRBD1 (5 bases). The CDR3 extends over 19 amino acids. V shed 6 bases and J shed 2 bases, with 26 bases lying between them. Germline-derived CDR1 and CDR2 are MDHEN and SYDVKM. CDR3 nucleotides: TGTGCCAGCAGCCCCGTGGAGGGGACTTCCAGGACTGGCAATCAGCCCCAGCATTTT. Its protein product is CASSPVEGTSRTGNQPQHF.

This clone showed up just once. The V call is TRBV28, the J call TRBJ2-3; 9 positions agree with TRBD2. V was clipped by 2 bases and J by 4 bases; unmatched bases: 4. This CDR3 has 15 residues. CDR1 is MDHEN and CDR2 is SYDVKM in the germline V gene. CDR3 DNA sequence: TGTGCCAGCAGTTTAGCGGGAGGGGGGGCAGATACGCAGTATTTT. Translation: CASSLAGGGADTQYF.

This clone came up a few times. The rearrangement links TRBV28 to TRBJ2-1, with TRBD2 identical over 9 bases. The V and J ends lost 1 base and 7 bases, in that order; junction bases with no gene match: 20. The CDR3 length is 20 residues. Looked up from germline, CDR1 is MDHEN and CDR2 is SYDVKM. CDR3 in amino acids: CASSLSPLTLGGRVMNEQFF. In DNA, the CDR3 is TGTGCCAGCAGTTTATCCCCTCTAACTCTAGGCGGGAGGGTGATGAATGAGCAGTTCTTC.

The chain carries TRBV28 and TRBJ1-5, with D perhaps TRBD1 (6 bases). The CDR3 contains 15 residues. Germline loops: CDR1 MDHEN, CDR2 SYDVKM. The germline V and J ends were trimmed by 5 bases and 1 base, with 12 bases remaining between them. The CDR3, as DNA: TGTGCCAGCAGTCCCGGGACACCCAGCAATCAGCCCCAGCATTTT. Amino acid sequence: CASSPGTPSNQPQHF.

V and J are TRBV7-2 and TRBJ1-1; 11 bases fit TRBD1. Germline V gives CDR1 SGHTA, CDR2 FQGNSA. There are 14 residues in the CDR3. Trimming removed 5 bases from V and 6 bases from J; junction bases left unmatched: 5. In DNA, the CDR3 is TGTGCCAGCAGCCGGACAGGGGGCATCGCTGAAGCTTTCTTT. Protein sequence: CASSRTGGIAEAFF.

The chain is built from TRBV9 and TRBJ2-1, with a possible D match to TRBD2 (5 bases). Trimming shortened V by 1 base and J by 6 bases, and 17 bases separated the two germline ends. CDR1 is SGDLS, CDR2 YYNGEE, per germline. The CDR3 runs 16 residues. CDR3 loop: CASSVLGDWLRNEQFF. The DNA of the CDR3 is TGTGCCAGCAGCGTACTCGGGGATTGGCTGCGCAATGAGCAGTTCTTC.

This clone was seen a few times. The chain uses TRBV6-1 and TRBJ1-6; D is ambiguous. The CDR3 loop spans 13 amino acids. V lost 2 bases and J lost 7, with 6 bases in between. The germline V gene encodes CDR1 MNHNS and CDR2 SASEGT. The chain's CDR3 is CASSENGNSPLHF. CDR3 bases: TGTGCCAGCAGTGAAAACGGGAATTCACCCCTCCACTTT.

This clone was found a few times. The rearrangement uses TRBV3-1 (or the pseudogene TRBV3-2) and TRBJ2-3, with 13 positions matching TRBD2. V was clipped by 3 bases and J by 6 bases; unmatched bases: 9. Germline loops: CDR1 LGHDT, CDR2 YNNKEL (reference sequence). The CDR3 covers 17 residues. CDR3 nucleotides: TGTGCCAGCAGCCAGTGGACTAGCGGGAGCGAACGGGATACGCAGTATTTT. It encodes CASSQWTSGSERDTQYF.

The chain links TRBV6-2 or TRBV6-3 to TRBJ2-7, with a tentative D call TRBD1 (6 bases). The CDR3 has 13 residues. V lost 0 bases and J 5 bases, leaving 8 bases between the germline ends. Germline-derived CDR1 and CDR2 are MNHEY and SVGEGT. The CDR3 protein is CASSYSPGDEQYF. The CDR3 nucleotides are TGTGCCAGCAGTTACTCTCCAGGGGACGAGCAGTACTTC.

The V gene is TRBV11-2, the J gene TRBJ2-7; maybe TRBD2 (6 bases). Germline-derived CDR1 and CDR2 are SGHAT and FQNNGV. CDR3 length: 14 amino acids. Trimming cost V 2 bases and J 3 bases, with 11 bases left between them. CDR3 region: CASSLLGLVYEQYF. The CDR3 DNA reads as TGTGCCAGCAGCTTATTGGGACTTGTCTACGAGCAGTACTTC. The whole variable domain, filled in from reference TRBV11-2 and TRBJ2-7, reads EAGVAQSPRYKIIEKRQSVAFWCNPISGHATLYWYQQILGQGPKLLIQFQNNGVVDDSQLPKDRFSAERLKGVDSTLKIQPAKLEDSAVYLCASSLLGLVYEQYFGPGTRLTVT.